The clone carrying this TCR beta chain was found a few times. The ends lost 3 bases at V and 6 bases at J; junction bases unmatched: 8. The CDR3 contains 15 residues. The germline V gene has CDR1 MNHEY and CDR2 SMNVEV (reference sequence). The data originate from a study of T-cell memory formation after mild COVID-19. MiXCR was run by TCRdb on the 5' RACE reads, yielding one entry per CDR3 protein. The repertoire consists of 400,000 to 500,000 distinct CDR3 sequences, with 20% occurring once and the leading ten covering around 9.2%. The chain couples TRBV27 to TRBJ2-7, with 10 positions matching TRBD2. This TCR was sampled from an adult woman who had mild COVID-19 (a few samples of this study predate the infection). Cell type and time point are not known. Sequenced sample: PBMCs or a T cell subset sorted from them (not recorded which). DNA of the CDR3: TGTGCCAGCAGTTTCCTGACTAGCGGGTTGACCGAGCAGTACTTC. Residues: CASSFLTSGLTEQYF.